The 18 T cell receptor beta chains reported below all come from one sample, sequenced in a study of blood T cell repertoires in COVID-19. This table comes from immunoSEQ multiplex PCR, and its TCRdb copy is limited to in-frame clones, with some not included. The sample comprises approximately 180,000 clones, roughly 88% of which are singletons, and approximately 9.9% rests with the top ten. Sequenced sample: peripheral blood. These receptors were taken from a human donor with active or convalescent COVID-19. The donor label of this sample is uncertain.

The chain recombines TRBV29-1 with TRBJ2-5, with 8 nucleotides matching TRBD2. The CDR3 spans 13 residues. V dropped 4 bases and J dropped 0; count of bases not matched to a gene: 1. The germline V gene encodes CDR1 SQVTM and CDR2 ANQGSEA. For the CDR3, the DNA is TGCAGCGTTGTAGCGGGGAACCAAGAGACCCAGTACTTC. This gives the protein CSVVAGNQETQYF.

The chain carries TRBV6-5 and TRBJ1-1; 8 nucleotides match TRBD1. Germline V gene data show CDR1 as MNHEY and CDR2 as SVGAGI. After removal of 6 bases from V and 5 bases from J, the junction contained 11 bases not matched to a gene. The CDR3 extends over 15 amino acids. CDR3 coding DNA: TGTGCCAGCAGACGCTGGACCAGGGGGCAGACTGAAGCTTTCTTT. It encodes CASRRWTRGQTEAFF.

The chain has TRBV11-2 and TRBJ2-7; the D gene is possibly TRBD2 (7 bases). This CDR3 contains 15 residues. The germline gives CDR1 SGHAT, CDR2 FQNNGV. Trimming stripped 1 base from V and 3 bases from J, with 13 bases between. The CDR3 coding sequence is TGTGCCAGCAGCTTAGTTGGGGGGGCCATCTACGAGCAGTACTTC. Translated, it gives CASSLVGGAIYEQYF.

This clone occurred many times. The junction differs from germline at one of its ends, possibly a read error. The CDR3 loop is CASSLLLAGAAETQYF. CDR3 bases: TGTGCTAGCAGCTTATTACTAGCGGGAGCGGCGGAGACCCAGTACTTC. The rearrangement uses TRBV7-7 and TRBJ2-5; 11 bases map to TRBD2. This CDR3 contains 16 residues. Germline loops: CDR1 SSHAT, CDR2 FNYEAQ (reference sequence).

V gene TRBV19 combines with J gene TRBJ2-2; D not certain. Trimming shortened V by 4 bases and J by 7 bases, and 7 bases separated the two germline ends. The CDR3 is 12 amino acids. Germline CDR1 reads LNHDA; CDR2 reads SQIVND (reference sequence). DNA for the CDR3: TGTGCCAGTAGTAGCCAGTTCGGGGAGCTGTTTTTT. Amino acids: CASSSQFGELFF.

The V and J genes are TRBV11-2 and TRBJ1-2, with a possible D match to TRBD1 (6 bases). Deletions cut 4 bases from V and 4 bases from J, with 10 bases between. The germline V gene encodes CDR1 SGHAT and CDR2 FQNNGV. CDR3 size: 13 residues. CDR3 in amino acids: CASSSGGAYGYTF. The CDR3 DNA reads as TGTGCCAGCAGCTCGGGGGGCGCCTATGGCTACACCTTC. Supplemented by reference TRBV11-2 and TRBJ1-2, the full variable domain reads EAGVAQSPRYKIIEKRQSVAFWCNPISGHATLYWYQQILGQGPKLLIQFQNNGVVDDSQLPKDRFSAERLKGVDSTLKIQPAKLEDSAVYLCASSSGGAYGYTFGSGTRLTVV.

The chain employs TRBV27 and TRBJ2-5; TRBD2 is a possible D gene (5 bases). The germline gives CDR1 MNHEY, CDR2 SMNVEV (reference sequence). V was pared by 2 bases and J by 7 bases, with 11 bases between. This CDR3 has 13 amino acids. The CDR3 DNA reads as TGTGCCAGCAGTTTACTAGCTATTGGGACCCAGTACTTC. This gives the protein CASSLLAIGTQYF.

This clone appeared once. The chain carries TRBV5-5 and TRBJ1-1, with 9 bases lining up with TRBD1. J lost 4 bases, V lost 4 bases, and 8 bases had no gene match. The CDR3 has 15 amino acids. Per germline, CDR1 SGHKS and CDR2 YYEKEE (reference sequence). CDR3 residues: CASSPGTGWSTEAFF. CDR3 nucleotides: TGTGCCAGCAGCCCAGGGACAGGGTGGAGCACTGAAGCTTTCTTT. Full variable domain (remainder filled in from reference TRBV5-5 and TRBJ1-1): DAGVTQSPTHLIKTRGQQVTLRCSPISGHKSVSWYQQVLGQGPQFIFQYYEKEERGRGNFPDRFSARQFPNYSSELNVNALLLGDSALYLCASSPGTGWSTEAFFGQGTRLTVV.

The chain combines TRBV2 with TRBJ1-6, with D perhaps matching TRBD1 (5 bases). Germline values: CDR1 SNHLY, CDR2 FYNNEI. Trimming pared 4 bases from V and 7 bases from J, leaving 26 bases between. The CDR3 loop spans 19 amino acids. Here the CDR3 reads CASSAVTPLGGGSNSPLHF. In DNA form, the CDR3 reads TGTGCCAGCAGTGCCGTAACCCCCCTGGGCGGGGGAAGCAATTCACCCCTCCACTTT.

The chain combines TRBV19 with TRBJ1-6; unclear D gene. Germline CDR1 reads LNHDA; CDR2 reads SQIVND (reference sequence). This CDR3 is built from 14 residues. V was shortened by 3 bases and J by 10 bases, with 13 bases between the two germline ends. CDR3 nucleotides: TGTGCCAGTAGTATCGGGTCCAGTCGGTCACCCCTCCACTTT. It translates to CASSIGSSRSPLHF.

The chain joins TRBV28 to TRBJ2-3; D may be TRBD1 (6 bases). Trimming stripped 10 bases from V and 9 bases from J, with 26 bases between. The CDR3 length is 15 residues. In germline, CDR1 is MDHEN, CDR2 SYDVKM. Written as DNA, the CDR3 is TGTGCCACCGCCGAACAGGGATTGCAGAGCGGCACGCAGTATTTT. Amino acid sequence: CATAEQGLQSGTQYF.

The genes are TRBV9 and TRBJ2-1, with TRBD2 as a possible D gene (6 bases). CDR3 size: 15 residues. The germline CDR1 and CDR2 sequences are SGDLS and YYNGEE. Trimming pared 7 bases from V and 3 bases from J, leaving 17 bases between. CDR3 amino acids: CASATQPEGYNEQFF. The DNA for the CDR3 is TGTGCCAGCGCTACTCAGCCGGAGGGCTACAATGAGCAGTTCTTC.

The chain recombines TRBV7-2 with TRBJ2-7; D remains ambiguous. V gave up 6 bases and J gave up 0 bases, with 9 bases separating them. The CDR3 spans 13 residues. Germline assignment: CDR1 SGHTA and CDR2 FQGNSA. The CDR3 spells CASSASSSYEQYF. The CDR3 nucleotides are TGTGCCAGCAGTGCCTCGAGCTCCTACGAGCAGTACTTC.

The chain uses TRBV11-3 and TRBJ1-2; 9 bases match TRBD1. With 6 bases clipped from V and 8 bases from J, the junction kept 7 bases outside the gene matches. This CDR3 is built from 13 residues. Germline assignment: CDR1 SGHNT and CDR2 YENEEA. CDR3 in amino acids: CASSGTGGRGYTF. CDR3 nucleotide sequence: TGTGCCAGCAGTGGAACAGGGGGCCGGGGCTACACCTTC.

The chain's CDR3 is CASSVGQGMSEQFF. DNA for the CDR3: TGTGCCAGCAGTGTGGGACAGGGGATGAGTGAGCAGTTCTTC. This rearrangement joins TRBV2 to TRBJ2-1; 10 bases map to TRBD1. This CDR3 comprises 14 residues. The germline gives CDR1 SNHLY, CDR2 FYNNEI. Trimming cost V 4 bases and J 9 bases; bases outside gene matches: 6.

The V call is TRBV9, the J call TRBJ1-2; 8 bases map to TRBD1. Looked up from germline, CDR1 is SGDLS and CDR2 is YYNGEE. The V segment lost 2 bases and the J segment 8 bases; nucleotides outside the gene matches: 5. This CDR3 has 13 amino acids. CDR3 DNA sequence: TGTGCCAGCAGCGTTGACAGGGGATCCGGCTACACCTTC. This translates into CASSVDRGSGYTF.

With regard to this clone: At one end the junction does not follow the germline gene, possibly because of a read error. The V and J genes are TRBV5-6 and TRBJ2-7, with a weak D call TRBD2 (5 bases). Germline V CDR1 and CDR2: SGHDT, YYEEEE. The CDR3 is made up of 10 amino acids. The CDR3 is CASSAIDGDF. In DNA form, the CDR3 reads TGTGCCAGCAGCGCTATTGACGGGGACTTC.

This sequence joins TRBV10-2 and TRBJ2-4, with TRBD2 identical over 11 bases. The CDR3 is 17 residues long. The germline gives CDR1 WSHSY, CDR2 SAAADI. With V trimmed by 10 bases and J by 7 bases, 18 bases remained unmatched. DNA for the CDR3: TGCGCCACCCGACTAGCGGGACCGAGAGGGGGGTGGAACATTCAGTACTTC. This gives the protein CATRLAGPRGGWNIQYF.